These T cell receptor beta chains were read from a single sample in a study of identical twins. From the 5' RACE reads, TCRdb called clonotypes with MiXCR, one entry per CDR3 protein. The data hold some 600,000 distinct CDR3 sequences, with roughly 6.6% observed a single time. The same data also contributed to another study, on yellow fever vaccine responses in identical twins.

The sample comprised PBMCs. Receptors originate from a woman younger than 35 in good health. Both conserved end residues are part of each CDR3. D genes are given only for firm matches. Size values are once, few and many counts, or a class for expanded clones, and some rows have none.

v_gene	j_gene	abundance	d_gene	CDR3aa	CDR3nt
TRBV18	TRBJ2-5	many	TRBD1	CASSPPPTGIEQETQYF	TGTGCCAGCTCACCACCCCCGACAGGGATTGAGCAAGAGACCCAGTACTTC
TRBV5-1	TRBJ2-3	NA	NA	CASSFSGDTDTQYF	TGCGCCAGCAGCTTCAGCGGAGACACAGATACGCAGTATTTT
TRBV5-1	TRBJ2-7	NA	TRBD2	CASSLGGLAGSGEQYF	TGCGCCAGCAGCTTGGGAGGACTAGCGGGATCTGGCGAGCAGTACTTC
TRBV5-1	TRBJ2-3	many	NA	CASSLEVVTDTQYF	TGCGCCAGCAGCTTGGAGGTAGTCACAGATACGCAGTATTTT
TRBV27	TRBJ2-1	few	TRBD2	CASSLSLGTSGEQFF	TGTGCCAGCAGTTTAAGCCTCGGGACTAGCGGCGAGCAGTTCTTC
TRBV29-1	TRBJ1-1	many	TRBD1	CSVEFSITGDTEAFF	TGCAGCGTTGAATTCTCCATCACAGGGGACACTGAAGCTTTCTTT
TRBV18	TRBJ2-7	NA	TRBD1	CASSPTGDHEQYF	TGTGCCAGCTCACCGACAGGGGACCACGAGCAGTACTTC
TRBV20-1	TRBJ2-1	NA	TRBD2	CSARALAGSGAGNEQFF	TGCAGTGCTAGGGCTCTAGCAGGTAGCGGGGCTGGCAATGAGCAGTTCTTC
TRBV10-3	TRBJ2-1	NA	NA	CAIGGPYNEQFF	TGTGCCATCGGGGGTCCGTACAATGAGCAGTTCTTC
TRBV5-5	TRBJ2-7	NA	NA	CASRRTSRNEQYF	TGTGCCAGCAGAAGGACATCAAGGAACGAGCAGTACTTC
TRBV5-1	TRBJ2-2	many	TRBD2	CASSLLRTSGGNRNTGELFF	TGCGCCAGCAGCTTGCTCCGGACTAGCGGGGGGAACAGGAACACCGGGGAGCTGTTTTTT
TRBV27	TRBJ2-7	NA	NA	CASSEMRTPAYEQYF	TGTGCCAGCAGCGAGATGCGGACGCCAGCCTACGAGCAGTACTTC
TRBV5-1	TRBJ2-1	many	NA	CASSLGPIGNEQFF	TGCGCCAGCAGCTTGGGCCCAATAGGTAATGAGCAGTTCTTC